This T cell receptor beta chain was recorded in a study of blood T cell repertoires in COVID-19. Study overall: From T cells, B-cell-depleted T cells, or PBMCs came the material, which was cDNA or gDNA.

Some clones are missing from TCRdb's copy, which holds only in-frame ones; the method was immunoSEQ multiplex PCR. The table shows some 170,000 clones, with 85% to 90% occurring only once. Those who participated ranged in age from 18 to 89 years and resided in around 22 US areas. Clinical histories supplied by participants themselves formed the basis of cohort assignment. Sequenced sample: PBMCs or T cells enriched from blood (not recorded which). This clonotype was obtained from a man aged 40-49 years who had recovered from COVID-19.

CDR3 bases: TGTGCCAGCAGAGGTGGGAGCACTGAAGCTTTCTTT. Its translation: CASRGGSTEAFF. The V call is TRBV27, the J call TRBJ1-1; the D is unclear. V was cut by 6 bases and J by 4 bases, with 9 bases left in between. The CDR3 spans 12 residues. The germline CDR1 and CDR2 sequences are MNHEY and SMNVEV (reference sequence).